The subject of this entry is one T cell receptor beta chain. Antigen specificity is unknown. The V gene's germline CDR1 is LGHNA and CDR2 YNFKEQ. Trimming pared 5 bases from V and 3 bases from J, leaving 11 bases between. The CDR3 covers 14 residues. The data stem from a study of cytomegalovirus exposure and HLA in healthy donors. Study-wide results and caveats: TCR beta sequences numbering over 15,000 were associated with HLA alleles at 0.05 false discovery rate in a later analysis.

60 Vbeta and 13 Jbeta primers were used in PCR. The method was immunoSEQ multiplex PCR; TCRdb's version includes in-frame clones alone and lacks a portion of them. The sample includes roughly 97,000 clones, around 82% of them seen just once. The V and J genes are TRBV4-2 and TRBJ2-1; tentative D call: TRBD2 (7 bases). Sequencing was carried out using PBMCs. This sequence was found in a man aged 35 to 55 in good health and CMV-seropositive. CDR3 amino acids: CASSGGANYNEQFF. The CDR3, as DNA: TGTGCCAGCAGCGGGGGGGCCAACTACAATGAGCAGTTCTTC.